The 14 T cell receptor beta chains below were found in one sample sequenced in a study of cytomegalovirus exposure and HLA in healthy donors. The PCR contained 60 Vbeta and 13 Jbeta primers. Profiled with immunoSEQ multiplex PCR; TCRdb holds only in-frame clones, not every one. The table records 95,000 to 110,000 clones, about 84% of them present only once. Source material: PBMCs. Source of these receptors: a young man in good health and CMV-seronegative.

The genes are TRBV7-3 and TRBJ2-1; possibly TRBD1 for D (5 bases). The germline V gene encodes CDR1 SGHTA and CDR2 FQGTGA. CDR3 length equals 15 residues. V was clipped by 3 bases and J by 3 bases, with 12 bases between them. CDR3 DNA sequence: TGTGCCAGCAGCTTCTCAGGGCACATCTACAATGAGCAGTTCTTC. This gives the protein CASSFSGHIYNEQFF.

This clone has at least ten counts. The chain is built from TRBV4-2 and TRBJ1-1; 10 nucleotides line up with TRBD1. From germline, CDR1 is LGHNA and CDR2 YNFKEQ. The CDR3 extends over 14 amino acids. The ends lost 8 bases at V and 4 bases at J; junction bases unmatched: 7. This chain's CDR3 is CASRPGQGVTEAFF. CDR3 DNA: TGTGCCAGCCGACCCGGACAGGGGGTCACTGAAGCTTTCTTT.

The chain uses TRBV11-2 and TRBJ2-1; TRBD2 might be the D (6 bases). Germline CDR1 reads SGHAT; CDR2 reads FQNNGV. The ends were cut back, 2 bases at V and 6 bases at J, with 14 bases in the middle. The CDR3 is made up of 15 amino acids. DNA for the CDR3: TGTGCCAGCAGCTTACGGGAGACACTCGGCAATGAGCAGTTCTTC. It codes for CASSLRETLGNEQFF. Based on the CDR3 plus reference TRBV11-2 and TRBJ2-1, the full variable domain is EAGVAQSPRYKIIEKRQSVAFWCNPISGHATLYWYQQILGQGPKLLIQFQNNGVVDDSQLPKDRFSAERLKGVDSTLKIQPAKLEDSAVYLCASSLRETLGNEQFFGPGTRLTVL.

The rearrangement uses TRBV7-2 and TRBJ1-1; a possible D gene is TRBD1 (5 bases). Deletions cut 4 bases from V and 6 bases from J, with 12 bases between. This CDR3 region has 13 residues. Germline CDR1 is SGHTA and CDR2 is FQGNSA. CDR3 nucleotide sequence: TGTGCCAGCAGCTCCGGCCTCAGGGCTGAAGCTTTCTTT. It is translated as CASSSGLRAEAFF.

This clone was detected only once. The chain combines TRBV2 with TRBJ2-3, with TRBD2 as a possible D gene (5 bases). V lost 10 bases to trimming and J lost 4 bases, with 18 bases between them. Germline V gene sequence: CDR1 SNHLY, CDR2 FYNNEI. This CDR3 is built from 14 residues. In DNA form, the CDR3 reads TGTGCCACCACTATACTAGTTGGGGCAGATACGCAGTATTTT. Translation gives CATTILVGADTQYF.

The chain recombines TRBV30 with TRBJ1-5, with a tentative D call TRBD1 (5 bases). CDR1 is GTSNPN and CDR2 is SVGIG in the germline V gene (reference sequence). This CDR3 region has 15 residues. Trimming pared 2 bases from V and 2 bases from J, leaving 13 bases between. CDR3 in DNA: TGTGCCTGGAGTAGTTGGCAGGGTGGCAATCAGCCCCAGCATTTT. Protein: CAWSSWQGGNQPQHF.

This clone showed up just a few times. This chain connects TRBV5-1 to TRBJ1-2; D may be TRBD1 (6 bases). The CDR3 consists of 14 residues. With 4 bases removed from V and 4 bases from J, the gap between germline ends came to 14 bases. Germline V gene data show CDR1 as SGHRS and CDR2 as YFSETQ. As DNA, the CDR3 is TGCGCCAGCAGCCCCGACAGGCCCGGCTATGGCTACACCTTC. The encoded protein is CASSPDRPGYGYTF.

V gene TRBV9 combines with J gene TRBJ2-6; 9 nucleotides agree with TRBD2. V dropped 4 bases and J dropped 2; count of bases not matched to a gene: 4. Germline lookup yields CDR1 SGDLS and CDR2 YYNGEE. This CDR3 is built from 16 residues. The CDR3 spells CASSPRGGAGANVLTF. CDR3 DNA sequence: TGTGCCAGCAGCCCCCGCGGGGGGGCTGGGGCCAACGTCCTGACTTTC.

The V call is TRBV7-8, the J call TRBJ2-4; 8 nucleotides align to TRBD2. Germline-derived CDR1 and CDR2 are SGHVS and FQNEAQ. CDR3 length: 13 residues. The V segment lost 5 bases and the J segment 16 bases; nucleotides outside the gene matches: 13. The CDR3 bases are TGTGCCAGCAGCCAGACTAGCGCGGGGTTCCGATACTTC. It codes for CASSQTSAGFRYF.

Only one count was recorded for this clone. This chain connects TRBV13 to TRBJ1-3; D possibly corresponds to TRBD1 (6 bases). There are 15 residues in the CDR3. Trimming left V 4 bases short and J 0 bases short, with 10 bases between. Germline CDR1 and CDR2: PRHDT and FYEKMQ (reference sequence). The CDR3 sequence: CASSSDRNSGNTIYF. DNA for the CDR3: TGTGCCAGCAGCTCCGACAGGAACTCTGGAAACACCATATATTTT.

The V gene is TRBV16, the J gene TRBJ2-1; 8 bases line up with TRBD1. CDR1 and CDR2 from the germline V gene are KGHSY and FQNENV. The CDR3 length is 17 residues. The V and J ends lost 2 bases and 6 bases, in that order; junction bases with no gene match: 12. The CDR3 spells CASSQQSGTGGLNEQFF. The CDR3 DNA follows: TGTGCCAGCAGCCAACAATCCGGGACAGGAGGGCTCAATGAGCAGTTCTTC.

The V call is TRBV28, the J call TRBJ2-5; perhaps TRBD1 as D (5 bases). Germline CDR1 reads MDHEN; CDR2 reads SYDVKM. The CDR3 is 15 residues long. V lost 3 bases and J 5 bases, leaving 16 bases between the germline ends. CDR3 protein: CASSFSAGAGETQYF. Written as DNA, the CDR3 is TGTGCCAGCAGTTTTTCCGCTGGGGCCGGGGAGACCCAGTACTTC.

V gene TRBV2 combines with J gene TRBJ2-7, with 7 bases lining up with TRBD1. This CDR3 has 13 amino acids. Germline loops: CDR1 SNHLY, CDR2 FYNNEI. Unmatched junction bases numbered 8, after V lost 7 bases and J lost 5 bases. The CDR3 DNA sequence: TGTGCCAGCACCCCCGACAGGGTGAACGAGCAGTACTTC. Amino acid sequence: CASTPDRVNEQYF.

The chain joins TRBV6-1 to TRBJ2-3; D gene ambiguous. The V gene's germline CDR1 is MNHNS and CDR2 SASEGT. The CDR3 runs to 12 residues. The V end lost 5 bases, the J end lost 2 bases, and 5 bases lay between the germline ends. The CDR3 DNA sequence: TGTGCCAGCAGTATCCACACAGATACGCAGTATTTT. It codes for CASSIHTDTQYF.